This T cell receptor (beta chain) came from a study of beta chain features in type 1 diabetes. Study outcomes and limitations: Researchers report that Type 1 diabetes patients had moderately but significantly shorter TCRB CDR3s across all four CD4+ subsets.

In its sample, this clone was seen a few times. As yet, its antigen is unknown. The CDR3 is made up of 14 amino acids. Per the germline V gene, CDR1 is SGHAT and CDR2 is FQDESV (reference sequence). Germline trimming cut 4 bases from V and 13 bases from J; bases unmatched to any gene: 13. In total, each donor contributed a single heparinised blood draw that averaged roughly 100 mL. Sorting of CD4+ naive, central memory, regulatory and stem cell-like memory cells was performed via CD45RO/CCR7/CD25/CD127/CD95/CD27. Expressed TCRB transcripts were sequenced because the isolated RNA had all been reverse transcribed beforehand. Samples of naive, central memory and regulatory T cells yielded a mean of about 3.6 million reads. Only in-frame clones appear in the TCRdb table, and some are missing; sequencing was by immunoSEQ multiplex PCR. The sample records 300,000 to 350,000 clones, around 19% being singletons.

Specimen: naive CD4+ T cells from blood. The chain has TRBV11-1 and TRBJ2-1, with TRBD2 matching over 7 bases. The clonotype originates from a woman in her late teens or twenties in good health. The CDR3 loop is CASSYRGAGINQFF. The DNA for the CDR3 is TGTGCCAGCAGCTACCGAGGAGCGGGAATTAACCAGTTCTTC.